The 29 T cell receptor beta chains listed next were all sequenced from one sample in a study of shared clonotypes between healthy human individuals. Profiling relied on immunoSEQ multiplex PCR, and the TCRdb table lists in-frame clones only, not all of them. Of some 92,000 clones listed, roughly 45% are singletons. Sequenced: PBMCs. The receptors derive from a middle-aged woman in good health. Some clones in this sample may be carry-over from other donors' samples.

The chain employs TRBV5-1 and TRBJ2-5; D not certain. Germline loops: CDR1 SGHRS, CDR2 YFSETQ. With 2 bases removed from V and 4 bases from J, the gap between germline ends came to 9 bases. This CDR3 has 13 residues. The CDR3 DNA is TGCGCCAGCAGCTTCTCGTACCGAGAGACCCAGTACTTC. Protein: CASSFSYRETQYF.

The chain employs TRBV4-2 and TRBJ2-7; 7 bases match TRBD1. The ends lost 0 bases at V and 8 bases at J; junction bases unmatched: 7. This CDR3 contains 14 residues. Per germline, CDR1 LGHNA and CDR2 YNFKEQ. CDR3 loop: CASSQDRATGQQYF. The CDR3 region has the DNA TGTGCCAGCAGCCAAGATCGGGCGACAGGGCAGCAGTACTTC.

This clone showed up many times. This same CDR3 is encoded by further DNA sequences in the sample. The chain is built from TRBV7-8 and TRBJ1-5; no clear D. Looked up from germline, CDR1 is SGHVS and CDR2 is FQNEAQ. The CDR3 sequence is 13 residues long. Trimming pared 4 bases from V and 3 bases from J, leaving 7 bases between. The CDR3 nucleotides read TGTGCCAGCAGCTCGGACCTCAATCAGCCCCAGCATTTT. This translates into CASSSDLNQPQHF.

V is TRBV10-3 and J is TRBJ2-5; the D gene could be TRBD1 or TRBD2 (5 bases each). Germline V lookup: CDR1 ENHRY, CDR2 SYGVKD. V lost 7 bases and J lost 1, with 10 bases in between. This CDR3 has 13 amino acids. CDR3: CAITTGTQETQYF. CDR3 DNA: TGTGCCATCACCACCGGGACCCAAGAGACCCAGTACTTC.

The chain joins TRBV28 to TRBJ2-1; 9 bases fit TRBD2. Germline trimming cut 0 bases from V and 5 bases from J; bases unmatched to any gene: 2. CDR1 and CDR2 from the germline V gene are MDHEN and SYDVKM. This CDR3 is built from 15 residues. CDR3 sequence: CASSLWREGDNEQFF. CDR3 in DNA: TGTGCCAGCAGTTTATGGCGGGAGGGAGACAATGAGCAGTTCTTC.

This clone was counted at least ten times. The chain uses TRBV7-9 and TRBJ2-1, with 7 bases aligning to TRBD2. V lost 5 bases and J lost 12; bases outside the gene matches: 10. The germline CDR1 and CDR2 sequences are SEHNR and FQNEAQ (reference sequence). The CDR3 totals 13 residues. CDR3 sequence (DNA): TGTGCCAGCAGCAGTGACATGGGCGGGGGGCAGTTCTTC. This sequence encodes CASSSDMGGGQFF.

The genes are TRBV7-9 and TRBJ2-1; D gene ambiguous. The ends were cut back, 3 bases at V and 7 bases at J, with 4 bases in the middle. This CDR3 is 11 amino acids long. Germline CDR1 is SEHNR and CDR2 is FQNEAQ (reference sequence). The CDR3 sequence: CASSLMNEQFF. The CDR3 DNA sequence: TGTGCCAGCAGCTTGATGAATGAGCAGTTCTTC.

This clone was counted many times. The rearrangement links TRBV7-2 to TRBJ2-7, with 9 bases fitting TRBD1. This CDR3 is 17 amino acids long. Germline CDR1 is SGHTA and CDR2 is FQGNSA. Losses at the gene ends were 2 bases for V and 3 bases for J; bases not matched to a gene: 11. The CDR3 bases are TGTGCCAGCAGCTTATGGCCCCCGGGACAGGGTATCTACGAGCAGTACTTC. Translating it yields CASSLWPPGQGIYEQYF.

The chain joins TRBV4-2 to TRBJ2-1; D tentatively fits TRBD1 or TRBD2 (5 bases each). CDR1 is LGHNA and CDR2 is YNFKEQ in the germline V gene. V lost 1 base and J lost 9, with 16 bases in between. The CDR3 runs 15 residues. CDR3 sequence reads: CASSQGLGERGEQFF. The CDR3 region has the DNA TGTGCCAGCAGCCAAGGTCTCGGCGAGAGGGGTGAGCAGTTCTTC.

The chain carries TRBV7-9 and TRBJ2-7, with 8 bases matching TRBD1. Germline-derived CDR1 and CDR2 are SEHNR and FQNEAQ (reference sequence). The CDR3 is 13 residues long. Trimming removed 5 bases from V and 3 bases from J; junction bases left unmatched: 3. As DNA, the CDR3 is TGTGCCAGCAGCGCTACAGGGGGCTACGAGCAGTACTTC. Protein: CASSATGGYEQYF.

The V gene is TRBV18, the J gene TRBJ1-2, with no clear D. CDR1 and CDR2 (germline): KGHSH, LQKENI. CDR3 size: 13 residues. Trimming removed 2 bases at V and 4 bases at J, with 8 bases between. CDR3 sequence (DNA): TGTGCCAGCTCACCAGGGTCGGGCTATGGCTACACCTTC. This translates into CASSPGSGYGYTF.

V usage is TRBV6-4 and J usage is TRBJ1-4; 10 nucleotides match TRBD1. CDR3 length: 16 amino acids. Trimming at V came to 6 bases and at J to 2 bases, leaving 6 bases not matched to a gene. CDR1 and CDR2 (germline): MRHNA, SNTAGT. The CDR3 DNA is TGTGCCAGCAGCGGACAGGGGGAGGCCACTAATGAAAAACTGTTTTTT. This encodes CASSGQGEATNEKLFF.

This clone has more than one count but fewer than ten. V usage is TRBV27 and J usage is TRBJ2-7; D possibly corresponds to TRBD1 (6 bases). Germline loops: CDR1 MNHEY, CDR2 SMNVEV (reference sequence). CDR3 length equals 15 residues. Trimming took off 10 bases at V and 2 bases at J, with 21 bases between the two ends. The CDR3 bases are TGTGCCACCCATCCTTCGACAGGTTTGCCCTACGAGCAGTACTTC. Encoded protein: CATHPSTGLPYEQYF.

This clone has ten or more counts. The chain joins TRBV5-6 to TRBJ2-1; weak D call: TRBD2 (6 bases). The CDR3 length is 15 residues. Germline V gene sequence: CDR1 SGHDT, CDR2 YYEEEE. V was trimmed by 4 bases and J by 0 bases, leaving 11 bases between them. The CDR3 sequence is CASSRGASSYNEQFF. DNA for the CDR3: TGTGCCAGCAGCCGCGGGGCGAGCTCCTACAATGAGCAGTTCTTC.

A note on this clone: This probably arose from a read error, given a far larger clone one base away. V gene TRBV5-1 combines with J gene TRBJ2-3; D is perhaps TRBD1 (5 bases). The germline V gene encodes CDR1 SGHRS and CDR2 YFSETQ. The germline V and J ends were trimmed by 4 bases and 6 bases, with 12 bases remaining between them. CDR3 length: 13 residues. The CDR3 here is CASSLWGRDTQYF. DNA for the CDR3: TGCGCCAGCAGCCTCTGGGGCAGGGATACGCAGTATTTT.

Ten or more counts support this clone. V and J are TRBV6-6 and TRBJ1-3; perhaps TRBD1 as D (5 bases). Trimming removed 8 bases from V and 4 bases from J, with 18 bases in between. Germline V gene sequence: CDR1 MNHNY, CDR2 SVGAGI (reference sequence). This CDR3 is built from 15 residues. CDR3 nucleotides: TGTGCCAGCCAAACGGTTGGGGGAGCCGGAAACACCATATATTTT. Translating it yields CASQTVGGAGNTIYF.

The CDR3 region has the DNA TGTGCCAGCAGGGGACGGTGGGGGTTTCAAGAGACCCAGTACTTC. Protein product: CASRGRWGFQETQYF. The chain couples TRBV27 to TRBJ2-7; D possibly matches TRBD1 or TRBD2 (5 bases each). The J call may be mistaken, given a closer DNA end match to TRBJ2-5. The germline gives CDR1 MNHEY, CDR2 SMNVEV (reference sequence). The CDR3 runs 15 residues.

As for this clone: A read error is the likely source, as a far larger clone sits one nucleotide away. V usage is TRBV4-3 and J usage is TRBJ2-3; no firm D call. The CDR3 has 16 amino acids. Germline V gives CDR1 LGHNA, CDR2 YSLEER. The CDR3 coding sequence is TGCGCCAGCGGCCAGGACCCCTCTCAAGAGGTAGATACGCAGTATTTT. Protein sequence: CASGQDPSQEVDTQYF.

The V and J genes are TRBV27 and TRBJ2-1; 12 bases match TRBD2. CDR3 size: 21 residues. Germline V CDR1 and CDR2: MNHEY, SMNVEV (reference sequence). With 0 bases clipped from V and 0 bases from J, the junction kept 12 bases outside the gene matches. The DNA for the CDR3 is TGTGCCAGCAGTTTATCGTTCGTTGGACTAGCGGGGTCGAGCTCCTACAATGAGCAGTTCTTC. Protein product: CASSLSFVGLAGSSSYNEQFF.

The chain uses TRBV6-1 and TRBJ2-6; tentative D call: TRBD2 (6 bases). This CDR3 region has 13 residues. Per the germline V gene, CDR1 is MNHNS and CDR2 is SASEGT. V lost 10 bases and J lost 0, with 7 bases in between. CDR3 loop: CATGSSGANVLTF. For the CDR3, the DNA is TGTGCCACCGGGAGCTCTGGGGCCAACGTCCTGACTTTC.

About this clone: A far bigger clonotype differs at one base, so this is likely a read error. Other DNA sequences from this sample encode an identical CDR3 as well. The rearrangement joins TRBV5-1 to TRBJ2-5; 7 nucleotides agree with TRBD2. The CDR3 runs to 15 residues. Per germline, CDR1 SGHRS and CDR2 YFSETQ. V lost 4 bases and J lost 8; bases outside the gene matches: 14. CDR3 protein: CASSRDGRAEETQYF. CDR3 in DNA: TGCGCCAGCAGCAGGGATGGGAGGGCAGAGGAAACCCAGTACTTC.

J is TRBJ2-7 and V is TRBV2; 10 nucleotides agree with TRBD1. Looked up from germline, CDR1 is SNHLY and CDR2 is FYNNEI. The CDR3 consists of 12 residues. V shed 8 bases and J 4 bases; nucleotides not matched to a gene: 2. For the CDR3, the DNA is TGTGCCAGCCGGGACAGGGGTTACGAGCAGTACTTC. Translating it yields CASRDRGYEQYF. The complete variable domain, with remaining parts taken from reference TRBV2 and TRBJ2-7, reads EPEVTQTPSHQVTQMGQEVILRCVPISNHLYFYWYRQILGQKVEFLVSFYNNEISEKSEIFDDQFSVERPDGSNFTLKIRSTKLEDSAMYFCASRDRGYEQYFGPGTRLTVT.

This clone occurred a few times. The chain joins TRBV30 to TRBJ2-5; TRBD2 matches 16 bases. V lost 1 base, J lost 1 base, and 15 bases stayed unmatched. Germline V CDR1 and CDR2: GTSNPN, SVGIG (reference sequence). This CDR3 is 21 amino acids long. Here the CDR3 DNA reads TGTGCCTGGAGTGAGTTCCTCGGGACTAGCGGGGGGGGGCCCCCCCAAGAGACCCAGTACTTC. Translation: CAWSEFLGTSGGGPPQETQYF. The variable domain in full, with the rest retrieved from reference TRBV30 and TRBJ2-5, is SQTIHQWPATLVQPVGSPLSLECTVEGTSNPNLYWYRQAAGRGLQLLFYSVGIGQISSEVPQNLSASRPQDRQFILSSKKLLLSDSGFYLCAWSEFLGTSGGGPPQETQYFGPGTRLLVL.

This clone appeared a few times. The chain joins TRBV4-1 to TRBJ1-1; D is unresolved. CDR3 length: 11 residues. The germline V gene encodes CDR1 MGHRA and CDR2 YSYEKL. Trimming removed 4 bases at V and 7 bases at J, with 7 bases between. The CDR3 DNA follows: TGCGCCAGCAGCCGTAATCTTGAAGCTTTCTTT. It specifies CASSRNLEAFF.

This clone occurred a few times. The V and J genes are TRBV29-1 and TRBJ2-7; D is perhaps TRBD1 (6 bases). Looked up from germline, CDR1 is SQVTM and CDR2 is ANQGSEA. V was shortened by 3 bases and J by 0 bases, with 6 bases between the two germline ends. The CDR3 is 12 amino acids. CDR3 residues: CSVEGHSYEQYF. The CDR3, as DNA: TGCAGCGTTGAGGGACACTCCTACGAGCAGTACTTC.

This clone appeared many times. This sequence joins TRBV18 and TRBJ1-2; maybe TRBD1 (6 bases). CDR3 length: 13 residues. Trimming removed 5 bases at V and 2 bases at J, with 9 bases between. Germline V gene lookup returns CDR1 KGHSH and CDR2 LQKENI. CDR3 protein: CASSGGANYGYTF. The CDR3 region has the DNA TGTGCCAGCTCAGGGGGCGCGAACTATGGCTACACCTTC. The complete variable domain, with remaining parts taken from reference TRBV18 and TRBJ1-2, reads NAGVMQNPRHLVRRRGQEARLRCSPMKGHSHVYWYRQLPEEGLKFMVYLQKENIIDESGMPKERFSAEFPKEGPSILRIQQVVRGDSAAYFCASSGGANYGYTFGSGTRLTVV.

The chain links TRBV4-1 to TRBJ2-7; a possible D gene is TRBD1 (6 bases). Germline assignment: CDR1 MGHRA and CDR2 YSYEKL. This CDR3 spans 14 amino acids. V shed 4 bases and J shed 7 bases, with 17 bases lying between them. The DNA for the CDR3 is TGCGCCAGCAGCCCCCGATGGGGGCGAGAAGAGCAGTACTTC. Protein sequence: CASSPRWGREEQYF.

This rearrangement joins TRBV30 to TRBJ2-4; no firm D call. V was clipped by 2 bases and J by 7 bases, with 9 bases between them. CDR1 GTSNPN and CDR2 SVGIG come from the germline V gene (reference sequence). The CDR3 runs to 12 residues. CDR3 sequence reads: CAWSTVMNIQYF. CDR3 in DNA: TGTGCCTGGAGTACCGTGATGAACATTCAGTACTTC. Based on the CDR3 plus reference TRBV30 and TRBJ2-4, the full variable domain is SQTIHQWPATLVQPVGSPLSLECTVEGTSNPNLYWYRQAAGRGLQLLFYSVGIGQISSEVPQNLSASRPQDRQFILSSKKLLLSDSGFYLCAWSTVMNIQYFGAGTRLSVL.

This clone was detected many times. The chain recombines TRBV7-2 with TRBJ2-3, with 11 bases aligning to TRBD2. Germline assignment: CDR1 SGHTA and CDR2 FQGNSA. The J segment lost 1 base and the V segment lost 1 base, leaving 10 bases of the junction unmatched. The length of the CDR3 is 19 residues. CDR3 nucleotide sequence: TGTGCCAGCAGCTTAGTGGGCCTAGCGGGAGGTATGGGCACAGATACGCAGTATTTT. As protein: CASSLVGLAGGMGTDTQYF.